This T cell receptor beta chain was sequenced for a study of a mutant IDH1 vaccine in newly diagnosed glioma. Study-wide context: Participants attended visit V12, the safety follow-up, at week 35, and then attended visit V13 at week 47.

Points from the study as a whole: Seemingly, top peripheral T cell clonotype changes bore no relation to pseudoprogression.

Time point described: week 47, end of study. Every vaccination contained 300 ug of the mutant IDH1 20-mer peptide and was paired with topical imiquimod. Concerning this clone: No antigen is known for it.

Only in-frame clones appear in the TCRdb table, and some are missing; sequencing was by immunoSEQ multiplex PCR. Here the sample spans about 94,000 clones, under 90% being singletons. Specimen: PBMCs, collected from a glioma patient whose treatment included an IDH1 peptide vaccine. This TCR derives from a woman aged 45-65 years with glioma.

As DNA, the CDR3 is TGCGCCAGCAGCCCGACTTCCCTAGTAACAGATACGCAGTATTTT. This translates into CASSPTSLVTDTQYF. The chain links TRBV10-1 to TRBJ2-3; D remains ambiguous. Germline CDR1 reads WNHNN; CDR2 reads SYGVQD (reference sequence). Trimming shortened V by 6 bases and J by 3 bases, and 16 bases separated the two germline ends. CDR3 length: 15 residues.